These 18 T cell receptor beta chains were all obtained from the same sample, sequenced in a study of blood T cell repertoires in COVID-19. Sequenced by immunoSEQ multiplex PCR; TCRdb stores in-frame clones only, minus some. The sample shows 300,000 to 450,000 clones, more than 75% of them seen only once. Sequenced: peripheral blood. These TCRs come from a human donor with acute or convalescent COVID-19. The donor label of this sample is uncertain.

The V gene is TRBV4-1, the J gene TRBJ1-1; 7 nucleotides line up with TRBD1. The CDR3 is 15 residues long. V lost 1 base to trimming and J lost 6 bases; unmatched junction nucleotides: 8. Germline V lookup: CDR1 MGHRA, CDR2 YSYEKL. CDR3 in DNA: TGCGCCAGCAGCCAAGGCTTAGTAAGGGGGCCTGAAGCTTTCTTT. Translation gives CASSQGLVRGPEAFF.

This clone was found once. The sample contains more than one DNA sequence encoding this CDR3. This chain joins TRBV7-6 and TRBJ2-2; 8 positions agree with TRBD2. The CDR3 is 16 amino acids. Germline V gene lookup returns CDR1 SGHVS and CDR2 FNYEAQ. V dropped 5 bases and J dropped 0; count of bases not matched to a gene: 5. CDR3 DNA sequence: TGTGCCAGCAGCCCACAAGCGGGGGCGAACACCGGGGAGCTGTTTTTT. This codes for CASSPQAGANTGELFF.

This clone was counted only a few times. The chain links TRBV25-1 to TRBJ1-4, with D possibly being TRBD1 (5 bases). Germline CDR1 reads MGHDK; CDR2 reads SYGVNS. This CDR3 has 17 residues. Trimming removed 1 base at V and 0 bases at J, with 12 bases between. The CDR3 DNA reads TGTGCCAGCAGTGAATTGGGAGGGACTGCAACTAATGAAAAACTGTTTTTT. Its translation: CASSELGGTATNEKLFF.

This clone appeared a few times. The chain combines TRBV4-1 with TRBJ1-3; 7 bases line up with TRBD1. The CDR3 has 17 residues. CDR1 and CDR2 (germline): MGHRA, YSYEKL. V lost 6 bases to trimming and J lost 0 bases; unmatched junction nucleotides: 11. This CDR3 is CASRRSGGGISGNTIYF. The DNA for the CDR3 is TGCGCCAGCAGAAGGAGTGGAGGGGGCATCTCTGGAAACACCATATATTTT.

CDR3 amino acids: CASSWGDSNYGYTF. The CDR3, as DNA: TGTGCCAGCAGCTGGGGAGATTCTAACTATGGCTACACCTTC. The rearrangement joins TRBV11-2 to TRBJ1-2; the D is unclear. This CDR3 comprises 14 residues. The V end was cut by 4 bases, the J end by 0 bases, with 9 bases between. Germline CDR1 SGHAT, CDR2 FQNNGV.

V usage is TRBV19 and J usage is TRBJ1-2; TRBD1 aligns across 7 bases. The V and J ends lost 5 bases and 6 bases, in that order; junction bases with no gene match: 3. The germline CDR1 and CDR2 sequences are LNHDA and SQIVND (reference sequence). The CDR3 has 12 residues. CDR3: CASSVTGNGYTF. The CDR3 DNA reads TGTGCCAGTAGTGTGACAGGGAATGGCTACACCTTC.

This chain joins TRBV15 and TRBJ2-1; possibly TRBD1 for D (5 bases). V was clipped by 3 bases and J by 5 bases, with 14 bases between them. CDR1 and CDR2 from the germline V gene are LNHNV and YYDKDF (reference sequence). CDR3 length equals 15 residues. The CDR3 spells CATSRGLGPDNEQFF. In DNA, the CDR3 is TGTGCCACCAGCAGGGGGTTGGGGCCCGACAATGAGCAGTTCTTC.

This clone was detected once. Compared with germline, one end of the junction differs, possibly owing to a read error. The chain couples TRBV3-1 (or the pseudogene TRBV3-2) to TRBJ2-7; D might be TRBD2 (7 bases). Germline V gene lookup returns CDR1 LGHDT and CDR2 YNNKEL (reference sequence). The CDR3 is 16 amino acids. The CDR3 DNA is TGTGCCACCAGCACAAGAGGGGGGGGGAAAACTTACGAGCAGTACTTC. Residues: CATSTRGGGKTYEQYF.

This clone appeared a single time. J is TRBJ1-2 and V is TRBV6-4; perhaps TRBD1 as D (6 bases). V dropped 2 bases and J dropped 7 bases, with 20 bases sitting between them. The CDR3 runs 16 residues. The germline gives CDR1 MRHNA, CDR2 SNTAGT. The CDR3 spells CASSDTPTGAIGGYTF. The CDR3 DNA reads as TGTGCCAGCAGTGACACCCCGACAGGTGCGATTGGTGGCTACACCTTC.

The chain joins TRBV2 to TRBJ1-2; D is possibly TRBD1 (5 bases). The CDR3 totals 14 residues. Germline V gene lookup returns CDR1 SNHLY and CDR2 FYNNEI. Trimming stripped 6 bases from V and 5 bases from J, with 16 bases between. The DNA for the CDR3 is TGTGCCAGCAGCAATCCACTGGGGACTTATGGCTACACCTTC. Amino acid sequence: CASSNPLGTYGYTF.

J is TRBJ1-2 and V is TRBV2, with 7 bases aligning to TRBD1. The junction had 5 bases not matched to a gene; V was cut back by 6 bases and J by 4 bases. Germline values: CDR1 SNHLY, CDR2 FYNNEI. CDR3 length: 13 residues. CDR3 nucleotide sequence: TGTGCCAGCAGCGGAGGGGGCAGCTATGGCTACACCTTC. Protein product: CASSGGGSYGYTF.

The chain links TRBV12-5 to TRBJ2-1; 7 bases align to TRBD1. There are 15 residues in the CDR3. The V and J ends lost 5 bases and 4 bases, in that order; junction bases with no gene match: 8. CDR1 LGHNT and CDR2 FRNRAP come from the germline V gene. DNA of the CDR3: TGTGCTAGTGGTCCCGGGACAGCAGGGTACAATGAGCAGTTCTTC. As protein: CASGPGTAGYNEQFF.

The CDR3: CASNPRDTYQPQHF. CDR3 DNA sequence: TGTGCCAGCAACCCTAGGGACACCTATCAGCCCCAGCATTTT. The V and J genes are TRBV6-5 and TRBJ1-5, with a weak D call TRBD1 (6 bases). V lost 7 bases to trimming and J lost 5 bases, with 15 bases between them. The CDR3 length is 14 residues. From germline, CDR1 is MNHEY and CDR2 SVGAGI.

V gene TRBV20-1 combines with J gene TRBJ1-2, with D uncertain. The length of the CDR3 is 10 residues. Germline V gene lookup returns CDR1 DFQATT and CDR2 SNEGSKA (reference sequence). V lost 4 bases, J lost 3 bases, and 3 bases lay in between. The CDR3 coding sequence is TGCAGTGCTACAGACTATGGCTACACCTTC. Amino acid sequence: CSATDYGYTF.

The V and J genes are TRBV18 and TRBJ2-5, with D possibly TRBD2 on 6 matching bases. The CDR3 is 14 amino acids. V shed 6 bases and J shed 4 bases, with 15 bases lying between them. Per germline, CDR1 KGHSH and CDR2 LQKENI. The DNA of the CDR3 is TGTGCCAGCTCCGGAGGGAGAGCGGGAGAGACCCAGTACTTC. Its protein product is CASSGGRAGETQYF.

This sequence joins TRBV4-2 and TRBJ2-3, with D possibly matching TRBD2 (6 bases). Deletions cut 0 bases from V and 4 bases from J, with 11 bases between. The germline CDR1 and CDR2 sequences are LGHNA and YNFKEQ. The CDR3 spans 15 residues. The DNA of the CDR3 is TGTGCCAGCAGCCAAGATCAGCGGGTCCCAGATACGCAGTATTTT. It yields the protein CASSQDQRVPDTQYF.

This rearrangement joins TRBV7-2 to TRBJ2-7; D is unclear. This CDR3 is 14 amino acids long. Trimming pared 4 bases from V and 2 bases from J, leaving 12 bases between. Germline loops: CDR1 SGHTA, CDR2 FQGNSA. CDR3 region: CASSSAATAYEQYF. The CDR3 bases are TGTGCCAGCAGCTCCGCTGCTACAGCCTACGAGCAGTACTTC.

This chain's CDR3 is CSVRGGGNSGANVLTF. In DNA form, the CDR3 reads TGCAGCGTTCGAGGGGGAGGGAACTCTGGGGCCAACGTCCTGACTTTC. This chain connects TRBV29-1 to TRBJ2-6, with D possibly matching TRBD2 (7 bases). Germline V gene sequence: CDR1 SQVTM, CDR2 ANQGSEA. V lost 5 bases to trimming and J lost 0 bases, with 14 bases between them. CDR3 length: 16 amino acids.